This T cell receptor (beta chain) was captured by sequencing in a study of human T cells and chemical hapten exposure. Study as a whole: How much TCR each sample yielded varied, mostly because pooled library volumes differed slightly.

This clonotype showed up many times. Its antigen is unidentified. The CDR3 runs 16 residues. Germline V gene data show CDR1 as MGHRA and CDR2 as YSYEKL. Trimming cost V 0 bases and J 0 bases; bases outside gene matches: 4. Sequencing started from total RNA isolated from unfractionated whole blood. Study outcomes and limitations: High-frequency TCRs, those above 1 in 1000, stayed the same after DPC sensitization.

The study's library attached unique molecular identifiers to single cDNA molecules. Per the study methods: TCR counts had a median of approximately 96,000 per sample and spanned roughly 23,224 to 750,000. TCRdb fed the reads into MiXCR, producing one record per CDR3 protein. These V and J calls derive from TCRdb rather than the authors' analysis. The sample includes fewer than 150,000 distinct CDR3 sequences, 6.5% to 10% of them seen just once. Specimen: whole blood. The chain combines TRBV4-1 with TRBJ2-5; 7 bases map to TRBD1. The clonotype was recovered from a human donor in good health. Some clones in this sample may be carry-over from other donors' samples. The CDR3 nucleotides read TGCGCCAGCAGCCAAGATCACAGGGGCGACCAAGAGACCCAGTACTTC. Translated, it gives CASSQDHRGDQETQYF.